What follows are 26 T cell receptor beta chains derived from one specimen sequenced in a study of blood T cell repertoires in COVID-19. Sequencing used immunoSEQ multiplex PCR; TCRdb keeps in-frame clones, though not all of them. The table has some 25,000 clones, around 91% seen once. The sample comprised peripheral blood. The origin of the receptors is a man in his 70s with acute or convalescent COVID-19.

The chain is built from TRBV5-6 and TRBJ1-1; D uncertain. CDR3 length: 19 amino acids. The germline V gene has CDR1 SGHDT and CDR2 YYEEEE. The V and J ends lost 3 bases and 4 bases respectively, with 28 bases between them. The CDR3, as DNA: TGTGCCAGCAGCTCCATCGACGGACGGACGGGAAACCGAGGCACTGAAGCTTTCTTT. Amino acid sequence: CASSSIDGRTGNRGTEAFF. Based on the CDR3 plus reference TRBV5-6 and TRBJ1-1, the full variable domain is DAGVTQSPTHLIKTRGQQVTLRCSPKSGHDTVSWYQQALGQGPQFIFQYYEEEERQRGNFPDRFSGHQFPNYSSELNVNALLLGDSALYLCASSSIDGRTGNRGTEAFFGQGTRLTVV.

This clone was counted a single time. V usage is TRBV11-2 and J usage is TRBJ1-5, with D possibly TRBD1 on 6 matching bases. This CDR3 contains 14 residues. V lost 5 bases to trimming and J lost 3 bases, with 11 bases between them. Germline V gene sequence: CDR1 SGHAT, CDR2 FQNNGV. The CDR3: CASSAQGFNQPQHF. CDR3 DNA: TGTGCCAGCAGCGCACAGGGTTTCAATCAGCCCCAGCATTTT.

This chain links TRBV15 with TRBJ2-3; TRBD2 matches 14 bases. CDR1 is LNHNV, CDR2 YYDKDF, per germline (reference sequence). The CDR3 has 15 amino acids. The V segment lost 1 base and the J segment 10 bases; nucleotides outside the gene matches: 4. The CDR3 here is CATSRGLAGGPSQYF. The CDR3 bases are TGTGCCACCAGCAGAGGACTAGCGGGAGGGCCTTCGCAGTATTTT.

CDR3 sequence reads: CSARGLAGGETQYF. The CDR3 nucleotides are TGCAGCGCCCGAGGACTAGCGGGAGGGGAGACCCAGTACTTC. The rearrangement joins TRBV29-1 to TRBJ2-5, with 15 bases matching TRBD2. The CDR3 loop spans 14 amino acids. The V segment lost 7 bases and the J segment 5 bases; nucleotides outside the gene matches: 5. The germline gives CDR1 SQVTM, CDR2 ANQGSEA.

The gene calls are TRBV7-2 and TRBJ2-3, with 9 bases identical to TRBD1. J gave up 3 bases and V 4 bases, and 5 bases lay outside the gene matches. The CDR3 spans 15 residues. Germline values: CDR1 SGHTA, CDR2 FQGNSA. As DNA, the CDR3 is TGTGCCAGCAGCTCCGGGACAGGGTGGACAGATACGCAGTATTTT. Its protein product is CASSSGTGWTDTQYF.

This clone has a single count. The chain recombines TRBV27 with TRBJ2-5, with 9 bases fitting TRBD1. With 4 bases clipped from V and 2 bases from J, the junction kept 2 bases outside the gene matches. The germline gives CDR1 MNHEY, CDR2 SMNVEV (reference sequence). This CDR3 comprises 14 residues. CDR3 bases: TGTGCCAGCAGTTGGACAGGGGATCAAGAGACCCAGTACTTC. Protein product: CASSWTGDQETQYF.

The chain recombines TRBV5-1 with TRBJ2-5; D possibly corresponds to TRBD1 (5 bases). V lost 5 bases and J lost 1, with 15 bases in between. Germline CDR1 SGHRS, CDR2 YFSETQ. This CDR3 contains 15 residues. Written as DNA, the CDR3 is TGCGCCAGCAGAGACACAGGTCGCGTCCAAGAGACCCAGTACTTC. This sequence encodes CASRDTGRVQETQYF. Variable domain in full (rest from reference TRBV5-1 and TRBJ2-5): KAGVTQTPRYLIKTRGQQVTLSCSPISGHRSVSWYQQTPGQGLQFLFEYFSETQRNKGNFPGRFSGRQFSNSRSEMNVSTLELGDSALYLCASRDTGRVQETQYFGPGTRLLVL.

This CDR3 is CATSRDGSYNEQFF. In DNA, the CDR3 is TGTGCCACCAGCAGAGACGGCTCCTACAATGAGCAGTTCTTC. This sequence joins TRBV15 and TRBJ2-1; no definite D call. V was trimmed by 0 bases and J by 0 bases, leaving 3 bases between them. CDR3 length: 14 amino acids. Germline-derived CDR1 and CDR2 are LNHNV and YYDKDF (reference sequence).

J is TRBJ1-2 and V is TRBV3-1 (or the pseudogene TRBV3-2), with 10 bases fitting TRBD1. CDR1 and CDR2 from the germline V gene are LGHDT and YNNKEL (reference sequence). Losses at the gene ends were 4 bases for V and 4 bases for J; bases not matched to a gene: 6. This CDR3 is 15 amino acids long. CDR3 loop: CASSRGTGVTYGYTF. The CDR3 nucleotides are TGTGCCAGCAGCCGGGGGACAGGGGTGACCTATGGCTACACCTTC.

The chain recombines TRBV5-1 with TRBJ2-7, with TRBD2 matching over 11 bases. The V gene's germline CDR1 is SGHRS and CDR2 YFSETQ. The J segment lost 6 bases and the V segment lost 1 base, leaving 6 bases of the junction unmatched. This CDR3 comprises 15 residues. The chain's CDR3 is CASSLRASGRFEQYF. CDR3 sequence (DNA): TGCGCCAGCAGCTTGAGGGCTAGCGGGAGGTTCGAGCAGTACTTC.

The chain recombines TRBV6-5 with TRBJ2-2; tentatively, D is TRBD1 (5 bases). CDR3 length equals 12 residues. The V end was cut by 4 bases, the J end by 8 bases, with 8 bases between. Germline-derived CDR1 and CDR2 are MNHEY and SVGAGI. The CDR3 region is CASSSRGGELFF. The CDR3 DNA sequence: TGTGCCAGCAGTTCAAGGGGTGGGGAGCTGTTTTTT.

This sequence joins TRBV4-3 and TRBJ2-2, with 7 bases lining up with TRBD2. The trim removed 0 bases at V and 4 bases at J, leaving 5 bases unmatched. The CDR3 runs to 16 residues. Germline V gene lookup returns CDR1 LGHNA and CDR2 YSLEER. The CDR3 DNA follows: TGCGCCAGCAGCCAAGAGCTGGAGCGGGGCACCGGGGAGCTGTTTTTT. This codes for CASSQELERGTGELFF.

The genes are TRBV2 and TRBJ1-5; tentatively, D is TRBD1 (6 bases). Trimming took off 7 bases at V and 4 bases at J, with 14 bases between the two ends. This CDR3 is 14 amino acids long. Germline CDR1 and CDR2: SNHLY and FYNNEI. DNA for the CDR3: TGTGCCAGCAAAGGCTGGACAGTAAATCAGCCCCAGCATTTT. Its protein is CASKGWTVNQPQHF.

This chain uses TRBV7-9 with TRBJ2-1; 9 bases are a match to TRBD2. CDR3 length: 16 amino acids. Germline CDR1 SEHNR, CDR2 FQNEAQ (reference sequence). V was clipped by 6 bases and J by 2 bases; unmatched bases: 8. The CDR3 region has the DNA TGTGCCAGCAGAGGAAGATGGACTAGCGCCTACAATGAGCAGTTCTTC. Its translation is CASRGRWTSAYNEQFF.

The chain carries TRBV12-3 or TRBV12-4 and TRBJ1-5, with no clear D. The CDR3 consists of 12 residues. V gave up 2 bases and J gave up 5 bases, with 4 bases separating them. The CDR3 reads CASSLLHQPQHF. The CDR3, as DNA: TGTGCCAGCAGTTTACTCCATCAGCCCCAGCATTTT.

The chain carries TRBV28 and TRBJ1-5; TRBD1 is a possible D gene (5 bases). Trimming cost V 2 bases and J 7 bases, with 15 bases left between them. There are 15 residues in the CDR3. The V gene's germline CDR1 is MDHEN and CDR2 SYDVKM. CDR3 region: CASSLLFQGGQPQHF. CDR3 nucleotide sequence: TGTGCCAGCAGTTTACTATTTCAGGGTGGCCAGCCCCAGCATTTT.

This rearrangement joins TRBV4-3 to TRBJ2-3, with 8 bases aligning to TRBD1. J gave up 0 bases and V 4 bases, and 3 bases lay outside the gene matches. The germline CDR1 and CDR2 sequences are LGHNA and YSLEER. The CDR3 contains 15 residues. CDR3 DNA sequence: TGCGCCAGCAGCCGGACAGGGATTAGCACAGATACGCAGTATTTT. As protein: CASSRTGISTDTQYF.

The gene calls are TRBV7-2 and TRBJ1-5; 8 nucleotides agree with TRBD1. The CDR3 covers 16 residues. The germline gives CDR1 SGHTA, CDR2 FQGNSA. The V and J ends lost 4 bases and 3 bases, in that order; junction bases with no gene match: 8. The CDR3 here is CASSSTRTGNNQPQHF. In DNA, the CDR3 is TGTGCCAGCAGCTCAACCAGGACAGGGAACAATCAGCCCCAGCATTTT.

This chain links TRBV18 with TRBJ2-1; 10 bases agree with TRBD2. V was clipped by 3 bases and J by 7 bases; unmatched bases: 9. Germline values: CDR1 KGHSH, CDR2 LQKENI. The CDR3 runs to 16 residues. The CDR3, as DNA: TGTGCCAGCTCACCCCCTACCAGCGGGAGGGAGAATGAGCAGTTCTTC. Protein: CASSPPTSGRENEQFF.

The chain couples TRBV9 to TRBJ2-3; the D gene is possibly TRBD1 (5 bases). Trimming took 0 bases from V and 1 from J, leaving 6 bases between them. Looked up from germline, CDR1 is SGDLS and CDR2 is YYNGEE. The CDR3 is 14 residues long. The CDR3 here is CASSVARGTDTQYF. The CDR3, as DNA: TGTGCCAGCAGCGTAGCCAGGGGCACAGATACGCAGTATTTT.

The chain combines TRBV6-5 with TRBJ2-7; the D gene is possibly TRBD2 (6 bases). Germline V gives CDR1 MNHEY, CDR2 SVGAGI. The CDR3 contains 13 residues. V lost 5 bases, J lost 12 bases, and 20 bases lay in between. The CDR3 DNA follows: TGTGCCAGCAGTCCGAGCGGACCGGCGGGGCGGTACTTC. This sequence encodes CASSPSGPAGRYF.

The J gene is TRBJ1-1, the V gene TRBV12-5, with TRBD1 as a possible D gene (6 bases). Trimming took off 0 bases at V and 1 base at J, with 12 bases between the two ends. The CDR3 is 16 amino acids. In germline, CDR1 is LGHNT, CDR2 FRNRAP. This CDR3 is CASGLVRGGQNTEAFF. As DNA, the CDR3 is TGTGCTAGTGGTTTGGTACGGGGGGGCCAGAACACTGAAGCTTTCTTT.

CDR3 residues: CASSPNRGRVNNEQFF. The CDR3 DNA is TGTGCCAGCAGCCCTAACCGCGGGAGGGTCAACAATGAGCAGTTCTTC. This chain uses TRBV7-2 with TRBJ2-1, with TRBD2 matching over 9 bases. Germline CDR1 and CDR2: SGHTA and FQGNSA. V lost 5 bases, J lost 5 bases, and 10 bases stayed unmatched. The CDR3 is 16 amino acids. Using reference TRBV7-2 and TRBJ2-1 for the parts outside the CDR3, the full variable domain is GAGVSQSPSNKVTEKGKDVELRCDPISGHTALYWYRQSLGQGLEFLIYFQGNSAPDKSGLPSDRFSAERTGGSVSTLTIQRTQQEDSAVYLCASSPNRGRVNNEQFFGPGTRLTVL.

This clone was detected once. The J gene is TRBJ1-2, the V gene TRBV27; D might be TRBD1 (6 bases). CDR3 length: 15 amino acids. The V and J ends lost 4 bases and 2 bases respectively, with 14 bases between them. Germline V gene data show CDR1 as MNHEY and CDR2 as SMNVEV (reference sequence). The CDR3 loop reads CASSSESRGNYGYTF. The CDR3 bases are TGTGCCAGCAGTTCAGAGTCCAGGGGAAACTATGGCTACACCTTC.

CDR3 bases: TGTGCCAGCAGCTCGGGTTTAGAGACCCAGTACTTC. This gives the protein CASSSGLETQYF. The chain is built from TRBV5-6 and TRBJ2-5, with D unresolved. The CDR3 spans 12 residues. CDR1 and CDR2 from the germline V gene are SGHDT and YYEEEE. The V gene lost 3 bases and the J gene lost 4 bases, with 7 bases spanning the gap.

V usage is TRBV7-2 and J usage is TRBJ1-2, with TRBD1 identical over 9 bases. Germline CDR1 is SGHTA and CDR2 is FQGNSA. Trimming took 1 base from V and 2 from J; bases not matched to a gene: 2. The CDR3 contains 15 residues. The CDR3 bases are TGTGCCAGCAGCTTAGGGGACAGGGTAAACTATGGCTACACCTTC. Its translation is CASSLGDRVNYGYTF.